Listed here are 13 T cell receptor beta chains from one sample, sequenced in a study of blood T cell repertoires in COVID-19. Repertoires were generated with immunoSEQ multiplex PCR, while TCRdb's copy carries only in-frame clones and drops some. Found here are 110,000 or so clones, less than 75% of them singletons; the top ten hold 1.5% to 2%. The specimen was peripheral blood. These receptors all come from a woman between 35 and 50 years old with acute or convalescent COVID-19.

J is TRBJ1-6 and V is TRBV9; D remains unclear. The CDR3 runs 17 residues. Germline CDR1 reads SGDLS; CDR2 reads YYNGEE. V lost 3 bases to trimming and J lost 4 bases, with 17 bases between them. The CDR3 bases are TGTGCCAGCAGCGCCTATGATGAACCCATATATAATTCACCCCTCCACTTT. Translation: CASSAYDEPIYNSPLHF. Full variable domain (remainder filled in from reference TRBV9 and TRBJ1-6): DSGVTQTPKHLITATGQRVTLRCSPRSGDLSVYWYQQSLDQGLQFLIQYYNGEERAKGNILERFSAQQFPDLHSELNLSSLELGDSALYFCASSAYDEPIYNSPLHFGNGTRLTVT.

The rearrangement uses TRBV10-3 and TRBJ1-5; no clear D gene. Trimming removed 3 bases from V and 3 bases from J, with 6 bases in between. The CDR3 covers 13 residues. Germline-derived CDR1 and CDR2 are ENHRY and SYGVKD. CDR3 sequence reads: CAISEQLNQPQHF. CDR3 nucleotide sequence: TGTGCCATCAGTGAACAGCTCAATCAGCCCCAGCATTTT.

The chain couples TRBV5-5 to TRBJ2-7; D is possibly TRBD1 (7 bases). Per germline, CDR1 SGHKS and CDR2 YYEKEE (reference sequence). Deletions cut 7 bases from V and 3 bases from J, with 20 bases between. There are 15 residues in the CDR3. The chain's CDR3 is CASWVAGQLNYEQYF. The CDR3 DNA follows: TGTGCCAGCTGGGTCGCGGGACAGTTAAACTACGAGCAGTACTTC. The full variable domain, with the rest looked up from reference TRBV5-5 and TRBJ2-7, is DAGVTQSPTHLIKTRGQQVTLRCSPISGHKSVSWYQQVLGQGPQFIFQYYEKEERGRGNFPDRFSARQFPNYSSELNVNALLLGDSALYLCASWVAGQLNYEQYFGPGTRLTVT.

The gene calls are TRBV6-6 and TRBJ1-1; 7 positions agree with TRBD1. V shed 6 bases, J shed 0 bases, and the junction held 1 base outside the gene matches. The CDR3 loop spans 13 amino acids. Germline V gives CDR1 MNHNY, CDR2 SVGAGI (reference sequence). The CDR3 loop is CASSTGVNTEAFF. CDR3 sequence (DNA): TGTGCCAGCAGCACAGGGGTGAACACTGAAGCTTTCTTT.

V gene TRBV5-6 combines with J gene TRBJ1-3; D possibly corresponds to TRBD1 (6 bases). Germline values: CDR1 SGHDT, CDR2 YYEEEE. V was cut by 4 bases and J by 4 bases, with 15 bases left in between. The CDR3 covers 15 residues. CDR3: CASSPLGATGNTIYF. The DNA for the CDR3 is TGTGCCAGCAGCCCACTGGGGGCAACAGGAAACACCATATATTTT.

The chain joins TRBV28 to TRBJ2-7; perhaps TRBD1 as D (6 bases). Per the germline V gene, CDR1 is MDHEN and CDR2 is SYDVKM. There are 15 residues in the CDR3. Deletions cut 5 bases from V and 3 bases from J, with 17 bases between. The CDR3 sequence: CASSVSGTPLYEQYF. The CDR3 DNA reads TGTGCCAGCAGTGTTTCGGGGACACCTCTCTACGAGCAGTACTTC.

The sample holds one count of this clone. CDR3 nucleotide sequence: TGTGCCAGCAGGGCAGCTGGGGCCAACGTCCTGACTTTC. Translation: CASRAAGANVLTF. This chain uses TRBV5-4 with TRBJ2-6; D is uncertain. The CDR3 covers 13 residues. Germline loops: CDR1 SGHNT, CDR2 YYREEE (reference sequence). Trimming pared 5 bases from V and 2 bases from J, leaving 5 bases between.

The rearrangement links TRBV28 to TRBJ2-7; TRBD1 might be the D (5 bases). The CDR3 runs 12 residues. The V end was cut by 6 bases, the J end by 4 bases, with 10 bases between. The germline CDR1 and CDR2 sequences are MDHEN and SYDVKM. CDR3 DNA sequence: TGTGCCAGCAGCTCAAAGGGGTACGAGCAGTACTTC. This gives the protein CASSSKGYEQYF.

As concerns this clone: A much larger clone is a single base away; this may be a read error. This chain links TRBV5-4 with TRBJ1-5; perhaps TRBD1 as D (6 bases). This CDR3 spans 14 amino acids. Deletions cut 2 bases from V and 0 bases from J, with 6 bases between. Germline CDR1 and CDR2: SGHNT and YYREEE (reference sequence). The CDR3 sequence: CASSLQGSNQPQHF. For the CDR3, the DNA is TGTGCCAGCAGCTTACAGGGTAGCAATCAGCCCCAGCATTTT.

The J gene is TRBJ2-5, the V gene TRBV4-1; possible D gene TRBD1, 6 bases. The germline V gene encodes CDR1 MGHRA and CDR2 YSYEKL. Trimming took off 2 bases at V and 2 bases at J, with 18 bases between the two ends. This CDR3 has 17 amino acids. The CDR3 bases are TGCGCCAGCAGCCAACCCCCGGACAGTTGGACTCAAGAGACCCAGTACTTC. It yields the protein CASSQPPDSWTQETQYF.

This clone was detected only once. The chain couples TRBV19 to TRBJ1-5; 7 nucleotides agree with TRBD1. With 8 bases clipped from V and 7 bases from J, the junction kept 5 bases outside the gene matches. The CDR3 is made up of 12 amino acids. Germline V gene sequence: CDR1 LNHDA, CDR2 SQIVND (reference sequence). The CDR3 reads CASSRGLQPQHF. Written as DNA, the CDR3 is TGTGCCAGTTCCAGGGGGTTACAGCCCCAGCATTTT.

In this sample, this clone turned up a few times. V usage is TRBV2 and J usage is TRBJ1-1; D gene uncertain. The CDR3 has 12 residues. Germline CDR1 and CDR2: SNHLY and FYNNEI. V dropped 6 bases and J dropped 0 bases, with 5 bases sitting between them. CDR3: CASSPLNTEAFF. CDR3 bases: TGTGCCAGCAGCCCCTTGAACACTGAAGCTTTCTTT.

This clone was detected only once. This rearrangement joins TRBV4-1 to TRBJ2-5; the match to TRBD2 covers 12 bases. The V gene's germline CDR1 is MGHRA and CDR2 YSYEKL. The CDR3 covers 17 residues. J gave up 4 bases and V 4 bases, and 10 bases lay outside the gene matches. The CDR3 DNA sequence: TGCGCCAGCAGCCCCCGACTAGCGGGGGACCCCGGAGAGACCCAGTACTTC. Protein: CASSPRLAGDPGETQYF.